The rows below give T cell receptor beta chains drawn from one sample of a study of blood T cell repertoires in COVID-19. Using immunoSEQ multiplex PCR, the repertoire was profiled, and TCRdb retains in-frame clones only, with some absent. Here the sample spans some 280,000 clones, 89% being singletons. The sequencing input was peripheral blood. These receptors came from a woman aged 60-70 years with acute or convalescent COVID-19. Both conserved end residues are trimmed from each CDR3.

v_call cdr3_aa
TRBV7-3 ASALNRGGTEAF
TRBV29-1 SAKGTSGRVNEQF
TRBV27 ASSLQDRGYGYT
TRBV4-1 ASSQVARRGRDDNEQF
TRBV19 ASSWTVGLQH
TRBV29-1 SGGTVQETQY
TRBV4-2 ASSQERGSNQPQH
TRBV27 ASSLAGGLGPDGYT
TRBV2 ATQEAGATNEKLF
TRBV10-3 AIGAGSGGLTGTDTQY
TRBV12-3/TRBV12-4 ASSPGSEQF
TRBV18 ASSGTGVSNNSPLH
TRBV7-8 ASRSRLAGERQETQY
TRBV19 ASSGTFGSTDTQY
TRBV5-1 ASSSVKVGENIQY